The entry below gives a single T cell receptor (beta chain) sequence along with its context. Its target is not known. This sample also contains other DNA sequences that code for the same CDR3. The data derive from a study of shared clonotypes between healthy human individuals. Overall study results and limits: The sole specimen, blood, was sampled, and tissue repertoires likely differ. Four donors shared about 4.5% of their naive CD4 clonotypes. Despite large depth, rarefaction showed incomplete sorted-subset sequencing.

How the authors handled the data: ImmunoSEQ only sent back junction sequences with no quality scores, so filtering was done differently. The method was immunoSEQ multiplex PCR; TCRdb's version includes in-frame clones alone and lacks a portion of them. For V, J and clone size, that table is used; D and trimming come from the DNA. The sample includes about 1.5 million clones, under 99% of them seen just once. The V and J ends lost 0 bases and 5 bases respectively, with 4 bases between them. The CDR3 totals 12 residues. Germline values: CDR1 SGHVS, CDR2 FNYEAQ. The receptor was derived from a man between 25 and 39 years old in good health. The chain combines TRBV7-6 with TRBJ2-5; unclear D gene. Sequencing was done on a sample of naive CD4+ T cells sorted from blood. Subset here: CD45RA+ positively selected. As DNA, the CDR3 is TGTGCCAGCAGCTTAGCTTTGGAGACCCAGTACTTC. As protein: CASSLALETQYF.